These 29 T cell receptor beta chains were all obtained from the same sample, sequenced in a study of tumor-infiltrating lymphocytes in primary liver carcinoma. Production of TCR beta cDNA used around 500 ng total RNA together with a constant-region primer. Libraries for TCR beta were built through three nested multiplex PCR rounds, which together made up a slightly modified ARM-PCR procedure. Running roughly 10 cycles apiece, the first two PCR rounds relied on TRBV1-TRBV30 forward primers together with a C-beta reverse primer. TCRdb reprocessed the multiplex PCR reads via MiXCR and lists one record per CDR3 protein. The sample lists 100,000 or so distinct CDR3 sequences, about 70% occurring once. Co-extraction of RNA and DNA was performed on about 19-32 mg of unsorted bulk tissue. The sample was liver tumor tissue from sampling region 2. The subset denotes: tumor region T2, inferior pole. All receptors derive from a woman aged 60-75 years with primary liver carcinoma and hepatitis B virus infection.

Concerning this clonotype itself: In this CDR3 the conserved last residue, phenylalanine or tryptophan, is missing, so a read error is likely. The V and J genes are TRBV29-1 and TRBJ2-7; 9 nucleotides line up with TRBD2. The CDR3 is 14 amino acids. V was pared by 6 bases and J by 5 bases, with 11 bases of the junction left unmatched. Per the germline V gene, CDR1 is SQVTM and CDR2 is ANQGSEA. CDR3 residues: CSVVGGRGVDEQYL. The CDR3 DNA is TGCAGCGTGGTAGGCGGGAGGGGAGTCGACGAGCAGTACCTC.

This clonotype has only a few counts. This is likely a read error, given that the CDR3 carries no conserved phenylalanine or tryptophan at its end. This chain uses TRBV11-2 with TRBJ2-7; 9 bases map to TRBD1. CDR1 SGHAT and CDR2 FQNNGV come from the germline V gene. The CDR3 runs 12 residues. J lost 7 bases, V lost 5 bases, and 3 bases had no gene match. The CDR3 spells CASSRTGAEQYL. As DNA, the CDR3 is TGTGCCAGCAGCCGGACAGGGGCAGAGCAGTACCTC.

This clonotype appeared a single time. V and J are TRBV5-6 and TRBJ2-1; 7 nucleotides align to TRBD2. In germline, CDR1 is SGHDT, CDR2 YYEEEE. The CDR3 spans 15 residues. With V trimmed by 4 bases and J by 7 bases, 11 bases remained unmatched. CDR3 bases: TGTGCCAGCAGCCTGCAAGCGGGGCCACAGAATGAGCAGTTCTTC. Translated: CASSLQAGPQNEQFF.

A remark on this clonotype: An end of the junction does not agree with germline; a read error may underlie this. V usage is TRBV29-1 and J usage is TRBJ1-1; a possible D gene is TRBD1 (6 bases). The CDR3 consists of 13 residues. Per germline, CDR1 SQVTM and CDR2 ANQGSEA. DNA of the CDR3: TGCAGCGCCCGGGACGGGGGACACACTGAAGCTTTCTTC. The encoded protein is CSARDGGHTEAFF.

A word on this clonotype: The junction differs from germline at one of its ends, possibly a read error. The V call is TRBV20-1, the J call TRBJ2-5; 10 positions match TRBD2. The CDR3 consists of 17 residues. Germline values: CDR1 DFQATT, CDR2 SNEGSKA (reference sequence). The DNA for the CDR3 is TGCAGGGCTAGAGAATCTGCTAGCGGGAGTATTATTGAGACCAAGTACTTC. It specifies CRARESASGSIIETKYF.

Concerning this clonotype: Its ends do not fully match the called genes, so a read error is possible. This chain's CDR3 is CASSVRLVISNQPQQF. The CDR3 bases are TGTGCCAGCTCAGTTCGTTTGGTGATTAGCAATCAGCCCCAGCAATTT. V and J are TRBV5-5 and TRBJ1-5; D uncertain. Germline V gene sequence: CDR1 SGHKS, CDR2 YYEKEE (reference sequence). The CDR3 is 16 amino acids.

V and J are TRBV29-1 and TRBJ1-4, with D maybe TRBD1 (5 bases). The V gene's germline CDR1 is SQVTM and CDR2 ANQGSEA. The CDR3 spans 12 residues. CDR3 sequence: CRVSWGDEKLFF. CDR3 nucleotide sequence: TGCAGGGTCTCATGGGGCGATGAAAAACTGTTTTTT.

V usage is TRBV11-2 and J usage is TRBJ2-2; 8 nucleotides match TRBD1. CDR1 and CDR2 from the germline V gene are SGHAT and FQNNGV. V dropped 10 bases and J dropped 4; count of bases not matched to a gene: 26. This CDR3 is 20 amino acids long. The CDR3 loop is CAISLGYKGGQGRGTGELFF. CDR3 DNA: TGTGCCATTAGCTTAGGGTATAAGGGAGGACAGGGTAGGGGCACCGGGGAGCTGTTTTTT.

To note about this clonotype: One end of the junction is discordant with germline, which a read error may explain. CDR3 bases: TGCAGCTCCCGTGGACAGGGGAACACTGACGCTTTCTTT. Its translation is CSSRGQGNTDAFF. The chain combines TRBV29-1 with TRBJ1-1; 9 nucleotides match TRBD1. CDR3 length equals 13 residues. Germline loops: CDR1 SQVTM, CDR2 ANQGSEA.

In regard to this clonotype: Germline and junction disagree at one end, which may indicate a read error. J is TRBJ2-3 and V is TRBV2; no clear D gene. CDR1 is SNHLY, CDR2 FYNNEI, per germline. This CDR3 region has 14 residues. The CDR3 spells CASVGAWTTDTHYF. Here the CDR3 DNA reads TGTGCCAGTGTTGGAGCGTGGACCACAGATACGCACTATTTT. Complete variable domain (other parts from reference TRBV2 and TRBJ2-3): EPEVTQTPSHQVTQMGQEVILRCVPISNHLYFYWYRQILGQKVEFLVSFYNNEISEKSEIFDDQFSVERPDGSNFTLKIRSTKLEDSAMYFCASVGAWTTDTHYFGPGTRLTVL.

In regard to this clonotype: In this CDR3 the conserved last residue, phenylalanine or tryptophan, is missing, so a read error is likely. The V call is TRBV30, the J call TRBJ2-7, with 7 bases that match TRBD2. The V and J ends lost 2 bases and 1 base, in that order; junction bases with no gene match: 8. CDR3 length: 15 residues. The V gene's germline CDR1 is GTSNPN and CDR2 SVGIG (reference sequence). The CDR3 DNA reads TGTGCCTGGAGTCGGCGGGAGCCAGGGTCCTACGAGCAGTACCTC. Its translation is CAWSRREPGSYEQYL.

As for this clonotype: This CDR3 is missing its conserved last phenylalanine or tryptophan, likely due to a read error. The chain employs TRBV11-2 and TRBJ2-3; 12 nucleotides line up with TRBD2. The CDR3 length is 16 residues. Per germline, CDR1 SGHAT and CDR2 FQNNGV. V lost 6 bases to trimming and J lost 0 bases; unmatched junction nucleotides: 4. The CDR3 loop reads CASRLGTSGSTDTQYI. The CDR3 DNA is TGTGCCAGCAGACTAGGGACTAGCGGGAGCACAGATACGCAGTATATT.

As for this clonotype: The conserved phenylalanine or tryptophan normally closing the CDR3 is absent here, so this likely arose from a read error. The genes are TRBV11-2 and TRBJ2-7; D is ambiguous. Germline CDR1 and CDR2: SGHAT and FQNNGV. The length of the CDR3 is 13 residues. CDR3 nucleotide sequence: TGTACCAGCAGCAGAGCCCGAGCATACGAGCAGTACCTC. This encodes CTSSRARAYEQYL.

Comments on this clonotype: The conserved phenylalanine or tryptophan normally closing the CDR3 is absent here, so this likely arose from a read error. The rearrangement links TRBV29-1 to TRBJ1-2, with 7 positions matching TRBD1. Germline CDR1 SQVTM, CDR2 ANQGSEA. The CDR3 extends over 13 amino acids. Trimming cost V 7 bases and J 3 bases; bases outside gene matches: 8. CDR3 amino acids: CSADRDSDYGYTL. Here the CDR3 DNA reads TGCAGCGCGGACCGGGACAGTGACTATGGCTACACCCTC.

This clonotype was counted at least ten times. This chain links TRBV28 with TRBJ2-1; possibly TRBD2 for D (6 bases). Germline CDR1 and CDR2: MDHEN and SYDVKM. The CDR3 runs 15 residues. The V end was cut by 5 bases, the J end by 5 bases, with 16 bases between. CDR3 coding DNA: TGTGCCAGCAGTACCAACCGGGACTGGGACAATGAGCAGTTCTTC. It yields the protein CASSTNRDWDNEQFF. The complete variable domain, with remaining parts taken from reference TRBV28 and TRBJ2-1, reads DVKVTQSSRYLVKRTGEKVFLECVQDMDHENMFWYRQDPGLGLRLIYFSYDVKMKEKGDIPEGYSVSREKKERFSLILESASTNQTSMYLCASSTNRDWDNEQFFGPGTRLTVL.

Points on this clonotype: One junction end disagrees with the germline gene, perhaps due to a read error. The V call is TRBV11-2, the J call TRBJ1-6; 8 nucleotides match TRBD1. CDR3 size: 16 residues. The V gene's germline CDR1 is SGHAT and CDR2 FQNNGV. CDR3 loop: CAGSPWTGSGSSPLHF. The CDR3 DNA sequence: TGTGCCGGCAGCCCATGGACAGGGTCGGGTAGTTCGCCCCTCCACTTT. The complete variable domain, with remaining parts taken from reference TRBV11-2 and TRBJ1-6, reads EAGVAQSPRYKIIEKRQSVAFWCNPISGHATLYWYQQILGQGPKLLIQFQNNGVVDDSQLPKDRFSAERLKGVDSTLKIQPAKLEDSAVYLCAGSPWTGSGSSPLHFGNGTRLTVT.

This clonotype has a handful of counts. An end of the junction differs from the germline gene, which may be a read error. This chain links TRBV2 with TRBJ2-3; tentatively, D is TRBD2 (6 bases). Germline lookup yields CDR1 SNHLY and CDR2 FYNNEI. CDR3 size: 13 residues. The CDR3 sequence: CASRRRGTDTQYF. The CDR3 DNA is TGTGCCAGCAGAAGGAGGGGCACTGATACGCAGTATTTT.

The chain carries TRBV5-1 and TRBJ1-4; the D is unclear. This CDR3 contains 13 residues. Germline lookup yields CDR1 SGHRS and CDR2 YFSETQ. V gave up 4 bases and J gave up 6 bases, with 10 bases separating them. CDR3 protein: CASSLGADEKLFF. Written as DNA, the CDR3 is TGCGCCAGCAGCCTGGGTGCTGATGAAAAACTGTTTTTT. The full variable domain, completed using reference TRBV5-1 and TRBJ1-4, is KAGVTQTPRYLIKTRGQQVTLSCSPISGHRSVSWYQQTPGQGLQFLFEYFSETQRNKGNFPGRFSGRQFSNSRSEMNVSTLELGDSALYLCASSLGADEKLFFGSGTQLSVL.

This clonotype appeared many times. CDR3 bases: TGTGCCAGCAGTTTACGGGGACTCTACGAGCAGTACTTC. This translates into CASSLRGLYEQYF. The V and J genes are TRBV28 and TRBJ2-7; TRBD2 might be the D (6 bases). The V end was cut by 2 bases, the J end by 3 bases, with 8 bases between. CDR3 size: 13 residues. Germline V gene lookup returns CDR1 MDHEN and CDR2 SYDVKM.

The sample holds many counts of this clonotype. The gene calls are TRBV4-2 and TRBJ2-6, with D possibly matching TRBD2 (5 bases). CDR3 length equals 20 residues. Germline V lookup: CDR1 LGHNA, CDR2 YNFKEQ. V was shortened by 4 bases and J by 0 bases, with 22 bases between the two germline ends. CDR3 sequence: CASSPSRAALGVSGANVLTF. The CDR3 nucleotides are TGTGCCAGCAGCCCCTCCCGAGCGGCCTTAGGCGTCTCTGGGGCCAACGTCCTGACTTTC.

On this clonotype itself: At one of its ends the junction is not consistent with the germline gene, which may arise from a read error. The J gene is TRBJ1-2, the V gene TRBV5-8, with 8 bases matching TRBD1. Germline V gene sequence: CDR1 SGHTS, CDR2 YDEGEE. The CDR3 has 16 amino acids. In DNA, the CDR3 is TGTACCAGCAGCTTTCATCGGGGCCAGGGGGCGCACGGCTACACCTTC. It is translated as CTSSFHRGQGAHGYTF.

This clonotype was detected only once. The chain is built from TRBV29-1 and TRBJ2-1; TRBD1 matches 7 bases. Losses at the gene ends were 4 bases for V and 8 bases for J; bases not matched to a gene: 8. CDR3 length equals 13 residues. The germline V gene encodes CDR1 SQVTM and CDR2 ANQGSEA. CDR3 nucleotide sequence: TGCAGCGTTGGGGGACAGTACTCAGATGAGCAGTTCTTC. Amino acids: CSVGGQYSDEQFF.

The J gene is TRBJ1-1, the V gene TRBV11-3, with D perhaps TRBD1 (5 bases). Germline V lookup: CDR1 SGHNT, CDR2 YENEEA. V lost 5 bases, J lost 0 bases, and 10 bases lay in between. This CDR3 region has 14 residues. Here the CDR3 DNA reads TGTGCCAGCAGCCTCGGGGCAATGAACACTGAAGCTTTCTTT. This encodes CASSLGAMNTEAFF.

A note on this clonotype: This CDR3 fails to terminate in the conserved phenylalanine or tryptophan, so it likely reflects a read error. The chain carries TRBV11-3 and TRBJ2-7; D might be TRBD2 (6 bases). Trimming cost V 0 bases and J 7 bases, with 16 bases left between them. The V gene's germline CDR1 is SGHNT and CDR2 YENEEA. The CDR3 totals 15 residues. CDR3 in amino acids: CASSLEPGGTWEQYI. The DNA of the CDR3 is TGTGCCAGCAGCTTAGAACCAGGCGGGACCTGGGAGCAGTACATC.

Of note for this clonotype: Germline and junction disagree at one end, which may indicate a read error. V gene TRBV11-2 combines with J gene TRBJ2-3; D is ambiguous. This CDR3 region has 15 residues. CDR1 and CDR2 from the germline V gene are SGHAT and FQNNGV. The DNA of the CDR3 is TGTGTCAGCAGCTTCGGACCAGGACGCACAGATACGCAGTGTTTT. Its translation: CVSSFGPGRTDTQCF.

The gene calls are TRBV20-1 and TRBJ2-6, with 10 bases that match TRBD1. In germline, CDR1 is DFQATT, CDR2 SNEGSKA (reference sequence). V was clipped by 5 bases and J by 0 bases; unmatched bases: 4. The CDR3 length is 16 residues. In DNA, the CDR3 is TGCAGTGCTGGGACAGGGGCCAACTCTGGGGCCAACGTCCTGACTTTC. Amino acid sequence: CSAGTGANSGANVLTF.

This clonotype turned up a few times. The rearrangement links TRBV5-4 to TRBJ2-3, with 13 positions matching TRBD2. The germline V gene encodes CDR1 SGHNT and CDR2 YYREEE (reference sequence). J lost 4 bases, V lost 5 bases, and 4 bases had no gene match. The CDR3 runs 15 residues. The CDR3 DNA is TGTGCCAGCAGTTGGACTAGCGGGAGAGCAGATACGCAGTATTTT. Translated: CASSWTSGRADTQYF.

This clonotype was counted many times. The V call is TRBV10-3, the J call TRBJ2-3; D unclear. Per the germline V gene, CDR1 is ENHRY and CDR2 is SYGVKD. The CDR3 is made up of 14 amino acids. V was shortened by 7 bases and J by 4 bases, with 15 bases between the two germline ends. The CDR3 loop is CAITDILGADTQYF. DNA of the CDR3: TGTGCCATCACCGACATTCTGGGCGCAGATACGCAGTATTTT.

The chain uses TRBV11-2 and TRBJ1-5; D might be TRBD2 (6 bases). The better agreement between TRBJ2-3 and the DNA end casts doubt on the J call. The length of the CDR3 is 15 residues. CDR1 SGHAT and CDR2 FQNNGV come from the germline V gene. This CDR3 reads CASSLDPGRNQPQYF. Written as DNA, the CDR3 is TGTGCCAGTAGCCTCGACCCAGGGAGGAATCAGCCCCAGTATTTT.